These 28 T cell receptor beta chains were all obtained from the same sample, sequenced in a study of cytomegalovirus exposure and HLA in healthy donors. The PCR employed 60 Vbeta primers together with 13 Jbeta primers. TCRdb keeps only in-frame clones here, not all; method: immunoSEQ multiplex PCR. The table lists some 84,000 clones, about 77% of them singletons, with roughly 2.5% in the top ten. The sequenced sample consisted of PBMCs. Every receptor here comes from a male donor in good health and CMV-seropositive.

The V gene is TRBV6-6, the J gene TRBJ2-2, with D possibly being TRBD2 (5 bases). The CDR3 is 16 amino acids. Trimming cost V 0 bases and J 3 bases, with 11 bases left between them. Germline V gene data show CDR1 as MNHNY and CDR2 as SVGAGI (reference sequence). The chain's CDR3 is CASSYSQRLHTGELFF. The CDR3 nucleotides read TGTGCCAGCAGTTACTCGCAGCGACTACACACCGGGGAGCTGTTTTTT.

CDR3 in DNA: TGTGCCAGCAGTTTTCTGTCCGGTACAGATACGCAGTATTTT. Protein sequence: CASSFLSGTDTQYF. The V gene is TRBV28, the J gene TRBJ2-3; D ambiguous. V was pared by 3 bases and J by 3 bases, with 10 bases between. CDR1 and CDR2 (germline): MDHEN, SYDVKM. CDR3 size: 14 residues.

The chain recombines TRBV7-6 with TRBJ2-1, with TRBD2 identical over 13 bases. CDR3 length equals 18 residues. V lost 5 bases and J lost 13; bases outside the gene matches: 20. Germline V gene data show CDR1 as SGHVS and CDR2 as FNYEAQ. The CDR3 spells CASSQPKTSGRTHGGQFF. The CDR3, as DNA: TGTGCCAGCAGCCAACCCAAGACTAGCGGGAGGACCCACGGAGGCCAGTTCTTC. Complete variable domain (other parts from reference TRBV7-6 and TRBJ2-1): GAGVSQSPRYKVTKRGQDVALRCDPISGHVSLYWYRQALGQGPEFLTYFNYEAQQDKSGLPNDRFSAERPEGSISTLTIQRTEQRDSAMYRCASSQPKTSGRTHGGQFFGPGTRLTVL.

This sequence joins TRBV4-3 and TRBJ2-3; 13 bases line up with TRBD2. This CDR3 region has 20 residues. CDR1 and CDR2 (germline): LGHNA, YSLEER. The junction had 12 bases not matched to a gene; V was cut back by 1 base and J by 2 bases. The CDR3 loop is CASSQVTSGRPGLLTDTQYF. Here the CDR3 DNA reads TGCGCCAGCAGCCAAGTGACTAGCGGGAGGCCCGGACTACTCACAGATACGCAGTATTTT.

This clone was seen once. The genes are TRBV2 and TRBJ2-5; D is unclear. The CDR3 has 15 residues. V was cut by 7 bases and J by 4 bases, with 19 bases left in between. Looked up from germline, CDR1 is SNHLY and CDR2 is FYNNEI. CDR3 DNA: TGTGCCAGCATTAGTTACTCACGTACTGGAGAGACCCAGTACTTC. This gives the protein CASISYSRTGETQYF.

This clone has a single count. This chain uses TRBV5-1 with TRBJ2-3; the match to TRBD2 covers 9 bases. Germline V gene sequence: CDR1 SGHRS, CDR2 YFSETQ. The V and J ends lost 0 bases and 5 bases, in that order; junction bases with no gene match: 7. The CDR3 has 16 residues. The CDR3 bases are TGCGCCAGCAGCTTGGAACTGGGCGGGGGGGGAGATACGCAGTATTTT. It specifies CASSLELGGGGDTQYF.

Note on this clone: This sample also contains other DNA sequences that code for the same CDR3. The chain uses TRBV7-2 and TRBJ1-5; D unresolved. V was shortened by 3 bases and J by 2 bases, with 5 bases between the two germline ends. CDR1 SGHTA and CDR2 FQGNSA come from the germline V gene. The CDR3 consists of 13 residues. The CDR3 nucleotides are TGTGCCAGCAGCTTGAGAGGCAATCAGCCCCAGCATTTT. Amino acid sequence: CASSLRGNQPQHF.

This chain links TRBV10-3 with TRBJ2-3; 9 bases align to TRBD2. Germline CDR1 is ENHRY and CDR2 is SYGVKD. Germline trimming cut 6 bases from V and 6 bases from J; bases unmatched to any gene: 7. The CDR3 consists of 14 residues. The chain's CDR3 is CAISPTSGRDTQYF. The CDR3, as DNA: TGTGCCATCAGCCCAACGAGCGGGAGGGATACGCAGTATTTT.

This chain connects TRBV4-1 to TRBJ2-1; 7 bases are shared with TRBD2. In germline, CDR1 is MGHRA, CDR2 YSYEKL. The V gene end was trimmed by 6 bases and the J gene end by 3 bases; junction bases not matched to a gene: 5. CDR3 size: 14 residues. DNA for the CDR3: TGCGCCAGCAGGTCCGAGCGGGGCTACAATGAGCAGTTCTTC. Translating it yields CASRSERGYNEQFF.

The genes are TRBV9 and TRBJ2-1; perhaps TRBD2 as D (6 bases). This CDR3 comprises 14 residues. Germline CDR1 SGDLS, CDR2 YYNGEE. Trimming cost V 6 bases and J 6 bases, with 16 bases left between them. The CDR3 spells CASTRDSAINEQFF. The CDR3 region has the DNA TGTGCCAGCACCCGGGACTCCGCCATCAATGAGCAGTTCTTC.

This clone has just one count. The chain links TRBV5-6 to TRBJ2-1; 8 bases fit TRBD2. Germline CDR1 is SGHDT and CDR2 is YYEEEE. V was pared by 1 base and J by 4 bases, with 10 bases of the junction left unmatched. The length of the CDR3 is 17 residues. This CDR3 reads CASSLLIGGEIYNEQFF. The CDR3, as DNA: TGTGCCAGCAGCTTGCTGATCGGGGGGGAAATATACAATGAGCAGTTCTTC. The full variable domain, its missing parts supplied by reference TRBV5-6 and TRBJ2-1, is DAGVTQSPTHLIKTRGQQVTLRCSPKSGHDTVSWYQQALGQGPQFIFQYYEEEERQRGNFPDRFSGHQFPNYSSELNVNALLLGDSALYLCASSLLIGGEIYNEQFFGPGTRLTVL.

This clone was recorded only once. The chain joins TRBV25-1 to TRBJ1-2; the D is unclear. Germline V gene data show CDR1 as MGHDK and CDR2 as SYGVNS. The ends were cut back, 2 bases at V and 4 bases at J, with 11 bases in the middle. The CDR3 loop spans 14 amino acids. CDR3 nucleotide sequence: TGTGCCAGCAGTGAAGGGCACAGCATCTATGGCTACACCTTC. Translated: CASSEGHSIYGYTF.

This rearrangement joins TRBV6-1 to TRBJ2-7; D gene unclear. The CDR3 runs to 11 residues. Germline V CDR1 and CDR2: MNHNS, SASEGT. V lost 8 bases to trimming and J lost 4 bases, with 9 bases between them. The CDR3 sequence is CASLTTYEQYF. Written as DNA, the CDR3 is TGTGCCAGCTTGACGACTTACGAGCAGTACTTC.

This chain uses TRBV27 with TRBJ2-7; tentatively, D is TRBD1 (7 bases). There are 13 residues in the CDR3. CDR1 is MNHEY, CDR2 SMNVEV, per germline (reference sequence). V lost 6 bases and J lost 7, with 16 bases in between. The CDR3 region is CASRMEGAGEQYF. The CDR3 DNA follows: TGTGCCAGCAGGATGGAGGGGGCGGGGGAGCAGTACTTC.

The V gene is TRBV18, the J gene TRBJ2-7, with TRBD2 matching 7 bases. Germline V gives CDR1 KGHSH, CDR2 LQKENI. After removal of 3 bases from V and 6 bases from J, the junction contained 17 bases not matched to a gene. The CDR3 is made up of 17 amino acids. The CDR3, as DNA: TGTGCCAGCTCACCCGCACCGGCGGGAGTGGACCCACGCGAGCAGTACTTC. Encoded protein: CASSPAPAGVDPREQYF. Full variable domain (rest looked up from reference TRBV18 and TRBJ2-7): NAGVMQNPRHLVRRRGQEARLRCSPMKGHSHVYWYRQLPEEGLKFMVYLQKENIIDESGMPKERFSAEFPKEGPSILRIQQVVRGDSAAYFCASSPAPAGVDPREQYFGPGTRLTVT.

This clone came up a few times. The V and J genes are TRBV19 and TRBJ2-1; 12 bases map to TRBD2. Germline V CDR1 and CDR2: LNHDA, SQIVND (reference sequence). The trim removed 3 bases at V and 5 bases at J, leaving 5 bases unmatched. The CDR3 sequence is 16 residues long. Here the CDR3 reads CASSIGTSGLHNEQFF. The CDR3 DNA is TGTGCCAGTAGTATTGGGACTAGCGGGCTGCACAATGAGCAGTTCTTC.

The rearrangement joins TRBV4-1 to TRBJ2-7; 7 bases agree with TRBD1. The CDR3 contains 14 residues. V dropped 2 bases and J dropped 7; count of bases not matched to a gene: 8. The V gene's germline CDR1 is MGHRA and CDR2 YSYEKL. The chain's CDR3 is CASSQLDRSREQYF. The DNA for the CDR3 is TGCGCCAGCAGCCAACTGGACAGGTCTAGGGAGCAGTACTTC.

The genes are TRBV6-6 and TRBJ2-7; perhaps TRBD1 as D (6 bases). The CDR3 is made up of 13 amino acids. Trimming left V 7 bases short and J 4 bases short, with 14 bases between. Germline CDR1 and CDR2: MNHNY and SVGAGI (reference sequence). This chain's CDR3 is CASTVNGQYEQYF. DNA for the CDR3: TGTGCCAGCACTGTCAACGGACAGTACGAGCAGTACTTC.

This chain connects TRBV19 to TRBJ2-5; TRBD2 might be the D (6 bases). Trimming shortened V by 2 bases and J by 1 base, and 11 bases separated the two germline ends. The germline V gene encodes CDR1 LNHDA and CDR2 SQIVND (reference sequence). The CDR3 sequence is 15 residues long. CDR3 DNA: TGTGCCAGTAGTATAAGGAGGGGAGGCCAAGAGACCCAGTACTTC. Encoded protein: CASSIRRGGQETQYF.

The chain has TRBV7-9 and TRBJ1-4, with 9 bases lining up with TRBD1. The CDR3 sequence is 15 residues long. Germline values: CDR1 SEHNR, CDR2 FQNEAQ (reference sequence). The junction had 6 bases not matched to a gene; V was cut back by 5 bases and J by 5 bases. CDR3 loop: CASSQKTGGNEKLFF. As DNA, the CDR3 is TGTGCCAGCAGCCAGAAGACAGGGGGAAATGAAAAACTGTTTTTT.

V gene TRBV15 combines with J gene TRBJ2-1; 8 bases match TRBD2. The germline V gene encodes CDR1 LNHNV and CDR2 YYDKDF (reference sequence). The V and J ends lost 0 bases and 9 bases, in that order; junction bases with no gene match: 22. This CDR3 spans 20 amino acids. The CDR3 is CATSRDRKAGGTIPSGEQFF. The CDR3 DNA is TGTGCCACCAGCAGAGATCGTAAGGCGGGAGGTACCATCCCCTCGGGTGAGCAGTTCTTC.

The sample holds a few counts of this clone. This chain connects TRBV13 to TRBJ2-7, with 8 bases fitting TRBD1. After removal of 5 bases from V and 3 bases from J, the junction contained 9 bases not matched to a gene. The CDR3 has 15 amino acids. Germline values: CDR1 PRHDT, CDR2 FYEKMQ (reference sequence). The CDR3 region is CASSLRDRNYYEQYF. In nucleotides, the CDR3 is TGTGCCAGCAGCCTCCGGGACAGGAATTACTACGAGCAGTACTTC.

V and J are TRBV7-8 and TRBJ2-1; 7 bases align to TRBD2. Germline loops: CDR1 SGHVS, CDR2 FQNEAQ. The CDR3 has 18 amino acids. J was trimmed by 4 bases and V by 1 base; bases with no gene match: 13. The CDR3 bases are TGTGCCAGCAGCTTAGACCGGCGGGAGTATGTCTGGTACAATGAGCAGTTCTTC. Translating gives CASSLDRREYVWYNEQFF.

This clone showed up just once. The rearrangement links TRBV6-1 to TRBJ2-7, with TRBD2 identical over 10 bases. The CDR3 covers 16 residues. Germline V gives CDR1 MNHNS, CDR2 SASEGT. The trim removed 2 bases at V and 0 bases at J, leaving 4 bases unmatched. The CDR3 DNA is TGTGCCAGCAGTGAAATGGTAGCGGGAGGCTCCTACGAGCAGTACTTC. Amino acid sequence: CASSEMVAGGSYEQYF.

This clone occurred a few times. The chain has TRBV4-1 and TRBJ2-7; 9 bases map to TRBD2. The CDR3 sequence is 15 residues long. J was trimmed by 5 bases and V by 4 bases; bases with no gene match: 9. CDR1 is MGHRA and CDR2 is YSYEKL in the germline V gene. CDR3 in DNA: TGCGCCAGCAGCCTTGTGGCGGGAGGGCCCCACGAGCAGTACTTC. Translation gives CASSLVAGGPHEQYF.

This clone was picked up a small number of times. The chain couples TRBV21-1 to TRBJ2-2; the table calls TRBD1, which could not be checked here. TRBV21-1 represents a pseudogene. The CDR3 extends over 15 amino acids. CDR3 amino acids: CASSNYRGRTGELFF. The CDR3 DNA is TGTGCCAGCAGCAACTACAGGGGGCGAACCGGGGAGCTGTTTTTT.

V and J are TRBV19 and TRBJ2-7, with D uncertain. V was trimmed by 6 bases and J by 5 bases, leaving 8 bases between them. The germline V gene encodes CDR1 LNHDA and CDR2 SQIVND (reference sequence). This CDR3 is 11 amino acids long. CDR3 DNA sequence: TGTGCCAGTAGCGCCCGGGACGAGCAGTACTTC. Protein: CASSARDEQYF.

The rearrangement joins TRBV4-1 to TRBJ1-5; D gene uncertain. This CDR3 contains 15 residues. V lost 1 base to trimming and J lost 0 bases, with 7 bases between them. Germline CDR1 is MGHRA and CDR2 is YSYEKL. The CDR3 loop is CASSQVADSNQPQHF. CDR3 nucleotide sequence: TGCGCCAGCAGCCAAGTGGCGGATAGCAATCAGCCCCAGCATTTT.